Listed below are T cell receptor beta chains from one sample, sequenced in a study of blood T cell repertoires in COVID-19. Measured with immunoSEQ multiplex PCR; TCRdb has only the in-frame clones, and not every one. The sample yields about 260,000 clones, about 81% seen once. Input material: PBMCs or T cells enriched from blood (not recorded which). Receptors were obtained from a young man with acute COVID-19. CDR3s include the opening cysteine and the closing phenylalanine or tryptophan.

TRBJ1-2	TRBV2	CASSRQDYGYTF
TRBJ2-3	TRBV5-4	CASSSAGGARDTQYF
TRBJ1-2	TRBV6-5	CASSTTGYGYTF
TRBJ1-2	TRBV28	CASSLFQGRNGYTF
TRBJ1-2	TRBV7-9	CASSLTGQTSYGYTF
TRBJ2-2	TRBV7-3	CASTSGTANTGELFF
TRBJ2-3	TRBV6-4	CASSPGQGFSDTQYF
TRBJ1-1	TRBV24-1	CATSRGGRAFF
TRBJ2-3	TRBV19	CASRERGGSPTDTQYF
TRBJ1-2	TRBV12-5	CASGLVGWDRDNGYTF
TRBJ1-1	TRBV29-1	CSVMNTEAFF
TRBJ1-4	TRBV10-3	CAILLILNEKLFF
TRBJ2-4	TRBV6-5	CASRAGGIQNIQYF
TRBJ1-6	TRBV6-5	CASRLGTVVNSPLHF
TRBJ1-4	TRBV27	CASSPPNRGGGEKLFF
TRBJ1-1	TRBV11-2	CASSFPLRKNTEAFF
TRBJ1-5	TRBV24-1	CATSGPSRDSSNQPQHF
TRBJ1-2	TRBV9	CASSVDGLGYTF
TRBJ2-1	TRBV5-4	CASSFRGSSYNEQFF
TRBJ1-4	TRBV30	CAWSWGGVSREKLFF
TRBJ1-5	TRBV3-1/TRBV3-2	CASSPTRGAQPQHF
TRBJ1-1	TRBV5-1	CASSSDRVRTEAFF
TRBJ1-1	TRBV9	CASSDAPGAFF
TRBJ2-3	TRBV19	CASSIGFTAGTQYF
TRBJ1-1	TRBV28	CASSLGLTEAFF
TRBJ1-2	TRBV2	CASLDRVQSVDGYTF
TRBJ1-5	TRBV7-2	CASSATSTGLGEQPQHF
TRBJ2-2	TRBV24-1	CATSGLRPSGSNTGELFF
TRBJ1-4	TRBV28	CASSFLRQQTLPDEKLFF
TRBJ2-2	TRBV12-3/TRBV12-4	CASSLGAPGELFF